This is a list of T cell receptor beta chains from one sample in a study of early T cells in non-severe SARS-CoV-2 infection. Each CDR3 protein gets one entry after TCRdb re-called the 5' RACE reads with MiXCR. The sample has around 75,000 distinct CDR3 sequences, about 10% seen once; the top ten hold roughly 6%. The specimen sequenced was whole blood. These receptors were collected from an adult who was a healthcare worker with PCR-confirmed SARS-CoV-2 infection or an uninfected control (not recorded which). Each CDR3 is given with its conserved first and last residue. D genes are given only for firm matches. Clone size is stated in some rows and not others, as once, few, many or a class when expanded.

len	abundance	v_gene	j_gene	d_gene	CDR3aa	CDR3nt
14	many	TRBV25-1	TRBJ1-5	-	CASGGPGAGQPQHF	TGTGCCAGCGGCGGACCGGGGGCAGGGCAGCCCCAGCATTTT
13	-	TRBV12-3/TRBV12-4	TRBJ1-1	-	CASSFGAGTEAFF	TGTGCCAGCAGTTTCGGGGCTGGGACTGAAGCTTTCTTT
14	few	TRBV29-1	TRBJ2-7	-	CSVARDSHSYEQYF	TGCAGCGTGGCTAGGGACTCCCACTCCTACGAGCAGTACTTC
13	many	TRBV12-2	TRBJ1-5	-	CASRPQGLQPQHF	TGTGCAAGTCGCCCCCAGGGGTTACAGCCCCAGCATTTT
16	few	TRBV11-2	TRBJ2-3	TRBD2	CASSSRTSAQADTQYF	TGTGCCAGCAGCTCCCGGACTAGCGCCCAGGCAGATACGCAGTATTTT
15	few	TRBV27	TRBJ1-5	-	CASRGKPYSNQPQHF	TGTGCCAGCAGGGGCAAGCCATATAGCAATCAGCCCCAGCATTTT
16	few	TRBV7-2	TRBJ2-3	-	CASSLVASRPPDTQYF	TGTGCCAGCAGCTTAGTAGCGTCCCGCCCCCCAGATACGCAGTATTTT
15	few	TRBV25-1	TRBJ1-5	-	CASSEFGDSNQPQHF	TGTGCCAGCAGTGAATTCGGAGATAGCAATCAGCCCCAGCATTTT
14	many	TRBV9	TRBJ2-3	TRBD2	CASSAGTNTDTQYF	TGTGCCAGCAGCGCCGGGACTAACACAGATACGCAGTATTTT
12	-	TRBV6-1	TRBJ2-4	-	CASKIAKNIQYF	TGTGCCAGCAAAATAGCCAAAAACATTCAGTACTTC
14	few	TRBV27	TRBJ1-1	-	CASSLYPGDTEAFF	TGTGCCAGCAGTTTATACCCGGGGGACACTGAAGCTTTCTTT
12	-	TRBV20-1	TRBJ2-2	TRBD2	CSAPSGIGELFF	TGCAGTGCTCCGAGCGGGATCGGGGAGCTGTTTTTT
13	many	TRBV10-3	TRBJ2-1	-	CAISRGQSDEQFF	TGTGCCATCTCGCGGGGGCAGTCGGATGAGCAGTTCTTC
15	many	TRBV28	TRBJ2-6	TRBD1	CASSIQGIGANVLTF	TGTGCCAGCAGCATACAGGGGATTGGGGCCAACGTCCTGACTTTC
12	many	TRBV10-3	TRBJ2-1	-	CAISDGDNEQFF	TGTGCCATCAGTGACGGTGACAATGAGCAGTTCTTC
17	-	TRBV3-1	TRBJ2-3	-	CASSQDRRDTSTDTQYF	TGTGCCAGCAGCCAAGATCGAAGGGATACTAGCACAGATACGCAGTATTTT
13	few	TRBV6-5	TRBJ1-1	TRBD1	CASGQGANTEAFF	TGTGCCAGCGGACAGGGTGCGAACACTGAAGCTTTCTTT
17	many	TRBV7-8	TRBJ2-7	-	CASSLVRASGSRYEQYF	TGTGCCAGCAGCTTAGTACGGGCGAGCGGGTCCCGCTACGAGCAGTACTTC
13	many	TRBV7-3	TRBJ2-3	TRBD1	CASSSDRGLTQYF	TGTGCCAGCAGCTCCGACAGGGGGCTTACGCAGTATTTT
13	many	TRBV2	TRBJ1-1	TRBD1	CASSGQGVTEAFF	TGTGCCAGCAGCGGACAGGGAGTTACTGAAGCTTTCTTT
16	many	TRBV28	TRBJ1-3	-	CASSLAIFGSGNTIYF	TGTGCCAGCAGTTTAGCTATATTTGGGTCTGGAAACACCATATATTTT
15	many	TRBV27	TRBJ2-7	-	CASSLSGGNSHEQYF	TGTGCCAGCAGTTTATCTGGCGGGAACAGCCACGAGCAGTACTTC
15	many	TRBV11-2	TRBJ2-1	-	CASSLDHVGGNEQFF	TGTGCCAGCAGCTTAGATCACGTGGGTGGTAATGAGCAGTTCTTC
15	-	TRBV7-9	TRBJ2-7	TRBD2	CASSYTSGSWHEQYF	TGTGCCAGCAGCTACACTAGCGGGAGTTGGCACGAGCAGTACTTC
15	few	TRBV4-1	TRBJ2-7	-	CASSQDRLGGREQYF	TGCGCCAGCAGCCAAGATAGACTAGGCGGGCGCGAGCAGTACTTC
13	-	TRBV5-1	TRBJ1-1	-	CASSRTGGYEAFF	TGCGCCAGCAGCCGGACGGGGGGCTACGAAGCTTTCTTT
14	many	TRBV7-8	TRBJ1-3	-	CASKEGRAGNTIYF	TGTGCCAGCAAGGAGGGGCGGGCTGGAAACACCATATATTTT
12	few	TRBV20-1	TRBJ2-3	-	CSSRKGTDTQYF	TGCAGTTCAAGAAAGGGGACAGATACGCAGTATTTT
15	many	TRBV2	TRBJ2-2	-	CASSENRANTGELFF	TGTGCCAGCAGTGAAAACAGGGCAAACACCGGGGAGCTGTTTTTT
15	many	TRBV4-1	TRBJ2-1	-	CASSQAPLGGLGQFF	TGCGCCAGCAGCCAAGCCCCTTTGGGAGGCCTCGGGCAGTTCTTC
13	-	TRBV7-9	TRBJ2-3	-	CASSLVLLDTQYF	TGTGCCAGCAGCTTAGTTCTGTTAGATACGCAGTATTTT
16	many	TRBV27	TRBJ2-1	TRBD1	CASSPPGQGGYNEQFF	TGTGCCAGCAGTCCCCCGGGACAGGGGGGCTACAATGAGCAGTTCTTC
13	few	TRBV20-1	TRBJ2-5	-	CSAESTSQETQYF	TGCAGTGCTGAATCCACTAGCCAAGAGACCCAGTACTTC
14	many	TRBV27	TRBJ1-5	-	CASSPTSRNQPQHF	TGTGCCAGCAGTCCGACCTCTAGAAATCAGCCCCAGCATTTT
22	few	TRBV9	TRBJ2-3	TRBD2	CASSAGRVLRTSGGHTTDTQYF	TGTGCCAGCAGCGCGGGCCGGGTACTGAGGACTAGCGGGGGGCACACCACAGATACGCAGTATTTT
14	-	TRBV5-5	TRBJ1-6	-	CASSFGRPNSPLHF	TGTGCCAGCAGCTTCGGCAGGCCCAATTCACCCCTCCACTTT
12	-	TRBV7-9	TRBJ2-1	-	CASSQQGDEQFF	TGTGCCAGCAGCCAACAAGGTGATGAGCAGTTCTTC
12	many	TRBV5-5	TRBJ1-4	-	CASSFQGEKLFF	TGTGCCAGCAGCTTTCAGGGTGAAAAACTGTTTTTT
12	few	TRBV27	TRBJ1-2	-	CASSSGDYGYTF	TGTGCCAGCAGTTCAGGGGACTATGGCTACACCTTC
13	many	TRBV7-3	TRBJ2-3	-	CASSSGNTDTQYF	TGTGCCAGCAGCTCCGGGAATACAGATACGCAGTATTTT
15	many	TRBV5-1	TRBJ2-1	-	CASSISTQRYNEQFF	TGCGCCAGCAGCATTTCAACCCAGCGCTACAATGAGCAGTTCTTC
13	few	TRBV11-2	TRBJ2-1	-	CASSSLDYNEQFF	TGTGCCAGCAGCTCGCTGGATTACAATGAGCAGTTCTTC
14	many	TRBV19	TRBJ2-3	TRBD2	CASSSGGRGDTQYF	TGTGCCAGTAGTAGCGGGGGGCGAGGAGATACGCAGTATTTT
15	many	TRBV20-1	TRBJ2-1	-	CSASGNRVSYNEQFF	TGCAGTGCTAGTGGCAACAGAGTCTCCTACAATGAGCAGTTCTTC
13	many	TRBV30	TRBJ2-7	-	CAWGGLRGSEQYF	TGTGCCTGGGGGGGTCTTAGAGGTAGCGAGCAGTACTTC
15	many	TRBV7-3	TRBJ2-2	-	CASSRDSGNTGELFF	TGTGCCAGCAGTAGAGACAGCGGCAACACCGGGGAGCTGTTTTTT
10	-	TRBV10-1	TRBJ1-5	-	CASIGQPQHF	TGCGCCAGCATCGGACAGCCCCAGCATTTT
14	-	TRBV7-2	TRBJ2-1	-	CASSSYGFGDEQFF	TGTGCCAGCAGCTCATATGGGTTTGGCGATGAGCAGTTCTTC
14	few	TRBV2	TRBJ2-5	TRBD2	CASSGGGIQETQYF	TGTGCCAGCAGCGGGGGGGGTATCCAAGAGACCCAGTACTTC
14	many	TRBV10-3	TRBJ2-5	TRBD2	CAISISGRQETQYF	TGTGCCATCAGTATTAGCGGGAGACAAGAGACCCAGTACTTC
16	-	TRBV6-5	TRBJ2-2	-	CASSYESRDHTGELFF	TGTGCCAGCAGTTACGAAAGTCGGGACCACACCGGGGAGCTGTTTTTT
15	many	TRBV7-2	TRBJ2-3	-	CASSLVGGYTDTQYF	TGTGCCAGCAGCTTAGTCGGGGGTTACACAGATACGCAGTATTTT
15	few	TRBV7-2	TRBJ1-3	-	CASSGRRLSGNTIYF	TGTGCCAGCAGCGGTCGACGGCTCTCTGGAAACACCATATATTTT